Listed below are T cell receptor beta chains from one sample, sequenced in a study of Graves' ophthalmopathy and Graves' hyperthyroidism. TCRdb re-derived calls from the multiplex PCR reads in MiXCR, one entry per CDR3 protein. The repertoire consists of about 700,000 distinct CDR3 sequences, with roughly two fifths occurring once and the leading ten covering about 40%. Sequencing input: peripheral blood. These receptors came from an adult man with Graves' ophthalmopathy. Both conserved end residues are part of each CDR3. D genes are given only for firm matches. Size is stated for part of the rows, as once, few or many counts, or as a class when the clone is expanded.

abundance	v_gene	d_gene	j_gene	CDR3nt	CDR3aa
.	TRBV11-2	.	TRBJ2-5	TGTGCCAGCAGTTTAGGTAGGGGGACCCAGTACTTC	CASSLGRGTQYF
.	TRBV25-1	.	TRBJ2-2	TGTGCCAGCAGGGAAGCTAGGGGGACGAACACCGGGGAGCTGTTTTTT	CASREARGTNTGELFF
.	TRBV20-1	.	TRBJ1-4	TGCAGTGCTAGAGATCGAGGGTACCGCGAAAAACTGTTTTTT	CSARDRGYREKLFF
.	TRBV20-1	TRBD1	TRBJ1-4	TGCAGTGCTAGAGACTTGACAGGGGTTGAAAAACTGTTTTTT	CSARDLTGVEKLFF
many	TRBV29-1	.	TRBJ2-7	TGCAGCGTTCGGCATCTCTACGAGCAGTACTTC	CSVRHLYEQYF
few	TRBV12-3/TRBV12-4	.	TRBJ2-6	TGTGCCAGCCAGAGCTCTGGGGCCAACGTCCTGACTTTC	CASQSSGANVLTF
many	TRBV29-1	TRBD2	TRBJ2-7	TGCAGCGTTGATTCAGGGACTAGCGGGAGTTATTACGAGCAGTACTTC	CSVDSGTSGSYYEQYF
.	TRBV25-1	.	TRBJ2-2	TGTGCCAGCAGTGAAAGATTTACAGGGCTGAACACCGGGGAGCTGTTTTTT	CASSERFTGLNTGELFF
.	TRBV15	.	TRBJ1-2	TGTGCCACCAGCAGTGAGGGGGGCTATGGCTACACCTTC	CATSSEGGYGYTF
many	TRBV5-1	.	TRBJ1-2	TGCGCCAGCAAGGAAGGCACCCAATACGATGGCTACACCTTC	CASKEGTQYDGYTF
many	TRBV6-6	TRBD1	TRBJ2-6	TGTGCCAGCAGTTACGGCAGGGGGAACCCTGGGGCCAACGTCCTGACTTTC	CASSYGRGNPGANVLTF
.	TRBV29-1	.	TRBJ1-2	TGCAGCGGCCTAGCGGGGGGGTATGGCTACACCTTC	CSGLAGGYGYTF
.	TRBV12-3/TRBV12-4	.	TRBJ1-1	TGTGCCAGCAGTAGGGAGCAGAACACTGAAGCTTTCTTT	CASSREQNTEAFF
.	TRBV20-1	.	TRBJ2-5	TGCAGTCTGGTGGACGGTTGGTACCAAGAGACCCAGTACTTC	CSLVDGWYQETQYF